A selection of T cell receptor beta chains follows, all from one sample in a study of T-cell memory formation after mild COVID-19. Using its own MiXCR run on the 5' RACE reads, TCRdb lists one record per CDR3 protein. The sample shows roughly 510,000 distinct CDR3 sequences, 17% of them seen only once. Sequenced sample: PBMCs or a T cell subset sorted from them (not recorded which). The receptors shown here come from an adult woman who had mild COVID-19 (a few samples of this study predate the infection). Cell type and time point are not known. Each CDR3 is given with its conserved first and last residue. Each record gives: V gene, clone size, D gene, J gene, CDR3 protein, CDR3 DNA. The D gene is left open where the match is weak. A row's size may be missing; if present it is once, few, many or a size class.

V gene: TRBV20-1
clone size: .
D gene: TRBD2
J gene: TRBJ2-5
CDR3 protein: CSASRGGNQETQYF
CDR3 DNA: TGCAGTGCTAGTCGGGGGGGCAACCAAGAGACCCAGTACTTC

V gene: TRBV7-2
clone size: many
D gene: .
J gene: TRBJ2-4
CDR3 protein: CASSLDLGGAKNIQYF
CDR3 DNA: TGTGCCAGCAGCTTAGATTTAGGAGGGGCCAAAAACATTCAGTACTTC

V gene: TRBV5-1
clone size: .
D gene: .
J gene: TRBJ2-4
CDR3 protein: CASSFGGGTKNIQYF
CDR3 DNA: TGCGCCAGCAGCTTCGGCGGGGGCACCAAAAACATTCAGTACTTC

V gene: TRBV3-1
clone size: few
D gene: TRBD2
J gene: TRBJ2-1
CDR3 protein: CASSRTSGSRNEQFF
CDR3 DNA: TGTGCCAGCAGTAGGACTAGCGGGAGTAGGAATGAGCAGTTCTTC

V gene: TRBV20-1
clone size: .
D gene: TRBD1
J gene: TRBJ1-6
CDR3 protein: CSAREGARNSPLHF
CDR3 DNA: TGCAGTGCTAGGGAGGGGGCGCGAAATTCACCCCTCCACTTT

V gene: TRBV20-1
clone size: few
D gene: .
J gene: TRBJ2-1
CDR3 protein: CSAKDINEQFF
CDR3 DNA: TGCAGTGCTAAAGATATCAATGAGCAGTTCTTC

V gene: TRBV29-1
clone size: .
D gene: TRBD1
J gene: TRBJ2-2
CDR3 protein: CSVADRGLLTGELFF
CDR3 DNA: TGCAGCGTGGCTGACAGGGGGCTTCTAACCGGGGAGCTGTTTTTT

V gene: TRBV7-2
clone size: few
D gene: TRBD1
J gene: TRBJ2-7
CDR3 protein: CASSLWTGGMYEQYF
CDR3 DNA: TGTGCCAGCAGCTTATGGACAGGGGGCATGTACGAGCAGTACTTC

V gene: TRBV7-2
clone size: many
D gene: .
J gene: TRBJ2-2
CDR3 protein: CASAVGSARTGELFF
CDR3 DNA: TGTGCCAGCGCTGTAGGGAGCGCACGCACCGGGGAGCTGTTTTTT

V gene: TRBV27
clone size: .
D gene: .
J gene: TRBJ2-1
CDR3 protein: CASSSLVMDEQFF
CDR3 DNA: TGTGCCAGCAGTTCATTGGTTATGGATGAGCAGTTCTTC

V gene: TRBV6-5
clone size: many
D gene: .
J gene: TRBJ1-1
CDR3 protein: CASSYLQGNTEAFF
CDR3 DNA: TGTGCCAGCAGTTACTTACAGGGAAACACTGAAGCTTTCTTT

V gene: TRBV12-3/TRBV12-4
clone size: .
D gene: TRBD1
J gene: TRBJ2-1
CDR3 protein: CASRFGTGVYNEQFF
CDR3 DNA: TGTGCCAGCAGGTTCGGGACAGGGGTCTACAATGAGCAGTTCTTC

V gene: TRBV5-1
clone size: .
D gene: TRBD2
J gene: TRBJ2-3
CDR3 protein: CASSLAGTSGFTDTQYF
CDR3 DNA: TGCGCCAGCAGCTTGGCGGGGACTAGCGGGTTCACAGATACGCAGTATTTT

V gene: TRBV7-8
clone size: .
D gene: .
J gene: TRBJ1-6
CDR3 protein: CASSQLGESNSPLHF
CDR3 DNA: TGTGCCAGCAGCCAGCTGGGGGAGAGTAATTCACCCCTCCACTTT

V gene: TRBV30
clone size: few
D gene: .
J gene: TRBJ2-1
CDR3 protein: CAWSSDRGAISYNEQFF
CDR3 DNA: TGTGCCTGGAGTTCGGACCGAGGAGCGATCTCCTACAATGAGCAGTTCTTC

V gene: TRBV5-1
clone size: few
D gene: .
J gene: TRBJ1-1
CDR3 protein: CASSLVTSMNTEAFF
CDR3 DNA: TGCGCCAGCAGCTTGGTTACAAGCATGAACACTGAAGCTTTCTTT

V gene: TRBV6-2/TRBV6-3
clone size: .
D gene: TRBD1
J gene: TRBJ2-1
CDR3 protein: CASTLIGTGNNEQFF
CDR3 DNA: TGTGCCAGCACCCTCATCGGGACAGGGAACAATGAGCAGTTCTTC